Shown below are 16 T cell receptor beta chains from a single sample sequenced in a study of blood T cells in healthy people across ages. A J-beta primer mix and a sample-barcoded 5' primer were used in a second PCR of about 7 to 11 cycles. TCRdb re-derived calls from the 5' RACE reads in MiXCR, one entry per CDR3 protein. The table records around 1,600,000 distinct CDR3 sequences, around 40% of them present only once. Sequencing was carried out using blood. All receptors derive from a woman aged 18-29 years in good health.

This clonotype was counted only a few times. This chain connects TRBV3-1 to TRBJ1-2; perhaps TRBD1 as D (5 bases). This CDR3 comprises 13 residues. Germline V gives CDR1 LGHDT, CDR2 YNNKEL (reference sequence). Trimming removed 3 bases at V and 4 bases at J, with 9 bases between. In DNA form, the CDR3 reads TGTGCCAGCAGCCAGGGGGAGACCTATGGCTACACCTTC. Amino acids: CASSQGETYGYTF.

This clonotype was seen only a few times. The chain has TRBV20-1 and TRBJ2-1, with 12 bases aligning to TRBD2. Germline CDR1 and CDR2: DFQATT and SNEGSKA (reference sequence). The CDR3 has 15 residues. V lost 4 bases and J lost 7; bases outside the gene matches: 8. The CDR3 here is CSAILPGTSGNEQFF. The CDR3 coding sequence is TGCAGTGCTATTCTCCCGGGGACTAGCGGGAATGAGCAGTTCTTC.

J is TRBJ2-6 and V is TRBV30; D ambiguous. Per the germline V gene, CDR1 is GTSNPN and CDR2 is SVGIG (reference sequence). Trimming pared 1 base from V and 0 bases from J, leaving 13 bases between. This CDR3 has 17 amino acids. In nucleotides, the CDR3 is TGTGCCTGGAGTGCGGTGTCGAGCTTCTCTGGGGCCAACGTCCTGACTTTC. Translated: CAWSAVSSFSGANVLTF.

The J gene is TRBJ2-7, the V gene TRBV6-5; TRBD2 matches at 8 bases. The CDR3 length is 16 residues. Germline lookup yields CDR1 MNHEY and CDR2 SVGAGI. V was pared by 0 bases and J by 4 bases, with 8 bases of the junction left unmatched. Here the CDR3 reads CASSYSNQLAAYEQYF. The DNA of the CDR3 is TGTGCCAGCAGTTACTCGAATCAACTAGCGGCGTACGAGCAGTACTTC.

The CDR3 loop reads CSIRQGNDEQYF. The DNA for the CDR3 is TGCAGCATCCGACAGGGGAACGACGAGCAGTACTTC. The rearrangement links TRBV29-1 to TRBJ2-7, with 8 nucleotides matching TRBD1. The CDR3 spans 12 residues. The junction had 8 bases not matched to a gene; V was cut back by 8 bases and J by 5 bases. CDR1 and CDR2 from the germline V gene are SQVTM and ANQGSEA.

The chain combines TRBV11-2 with TRBJ1-1; D remains unclear. This CDR3 is 17 amino acids long. V was cut by 3 bases and J by 0 bases, with 17 bases left in between. CDR1 SGHAT and CDR2 FQNNGV come from the germline V gene. The CDR3 sequence: CASSFLTLGDLNTEAFF. The CDR3 coding sequence is TGTGCCAGCAGCTTTTTGACACTTGGGGATTTGAACACTGAAGCTTTCTTT.

This clonotype was recorded only once. The gene calls are TRBV6-2 or TRBV6-3 and TRBJ2-1; 7 nucleotides align to TRBD1. V shed 10 bases, J shed 8 bases, and the junction held 17 bases outside the gene matches. CDR1 MNHEY and CDR2 SVGEGT come from the germline V gene. The CDR3 spans 15 residues. The DNA for the CDR3 is TGTGCCACTCTAGAAAGATCGGGACAGCGCCATGAGCAGTTCTTC. It specifies CATLERSGQRHEQFF.

The chain employs TRBV29-1 and TRBJ1-2; possible D gene TRBD1, 5 bases. V gave up 4 bases and J gave up 8 bases, with 17 bases separating them. The CDR3 contains 13 residues. Germline CDR1 and CDR2: SQVTM and ANQGSEA. This CDR3 reads CSVVEGPGGGYTF. CDR3 nucleotide sequence: TGCAGCGTTGTTGAGGGGCCCGGGGGGGGCTACACCTTC.

The chain recombines TRBV6-2 or TRBV6-3 with TRBJ2-5; possibly TRBD2 for D (5 bases). Matching the DNA end better, TRBJ2-7 makes the J call doubtful. Germline lookup yields CDR1 MNHEY and CDR2 SVGEGT. The CDR3 runs to 15 residues. The CDR3 protein is CASSYDSGRAYEQYF. The CDR3 DNA reads TGTGCCAGCAGTTACGATTCTGGGAGAGCCTACGAGCAGTACTTC.

The CDR3 sequence: CASSSRDRVLRQSREEQFF. The CDR3 nucleotides are TGTGCCAGCAGCTCCCGGGACAGGGTACTGCGGCAGTCAAGGGAGGAGCAGTTCTTC. This chain joins TRBV7-8 and TRBJ2-1, with 9 bases fitting TRBD1. The CDR3 runs 19 residues. V shed 4 bases and J 10 bases; nucleotides not matched to a gene: 23. Germline assignment: CDR1 SGHVS and CDR2 FQNEAQ. The complete variable domain, with remaining parts taken from reference TRBV7-8 and TRBJ2-1, reads GAGVSQSPRYKVAKRGQDVALRCDPISGHVSLFWYQQALGQGPEFLTYFQNEAQLDKSGLPSDRFFAERPEGSVSTLKIQRTQQEDSAVYLCASSSRDRVLRQSREEQFFGPGTRLTVL.

V and J are TRBV20-1 and TRBJ2-2; the D is unclear. This CDR3 region has 15 residues. The germline gives CDR1 DFQATT, CDR2 SNEGSKA (reference sequence). Between the trimmed V and J ends, which lost 1 base and 1 base, there was a span of 10 bases. The CDR3: CSARGQNLNTGELFF. The CDR3 DNA reads TGCAGTGCTAGAGGACAAAATCTGAACACCGGGGAGCTGTTTTTT.

This clonotype was counted only a few times. With a much larger clone just one base away, this may be a read error. CDR3 coding DNA: TGTGCCAGCAGCTTAGCCTGGGACTCCTACAATGAGCAGTTCTTC. Residues: CASSLAWDSYNEQFF. The chain employs TRBV7-9 and TRBJ2-1; D unclear. V was shortened by 0 bases and J by 0 bases, with 6 bases between the two germline ends. CDR3 size: 15 residues. The germline V gene encodes CDR1 SEHNR and CDR2 FQNEAQ (reference sequence).

The chain carries TRBV7-9 and TRBJ2-5, with TRBD1 matching 7 bases. CDR1 and CDR2 (germline): SEHNR, FQNEAQ (reference sequence). V lost 6 bases to trimming and J lost 3 bases; unmatched junction nucleotides: 13. The CDR3 totals 16 residues. The DNA for the CDR3 is TGTGCCAGCAGTTTTGCCGGGACAGCTCAAAAAGAGACCCAGTACTTC. Translated: CASSFAGTAQKETQYF.

The chain is built from TRBV7-9 and TRBJ1-6; D is unresolved. Germline loops: CDR1 SEHNR, CDR2 FQNEAQ (reference sequence). CDR3 length: 14 amino acids. Trimming cost V 2 bases and J 5 bases, with 7 bases left between them. The CDR3 sequence is CASSLQNNNSPLHF. The CDR3 region has the DNA TGTGCCAGCAGCTTACAAAATAATAATTCACCCCTCCACTTT.

This chain connects TRBV6-2 or TRBV6-3 to TRBJ2-3; perhaps TRBD2 as D (5 bases). This CDR3 is 15 amino acids long. Trimming pared 10 bases from V and 0 bases from J, leaving 17 bases between. Germline loops: CDR1 MNHEY, CDR2 SVGEGT. In DNA form, the CDR3 reads TGTGCCACCTTCCCTTGGGAGTCTAGCACAGATACGCAGTATTTT. The encoded protein is CATFPWESSTDTQYF.

This clonotype was observed at least ten times. This sequence joins TRBV7-2 and TRBJ1-3; the match to TRBD1 covers 8 bases. The trim removed 6 bases at V and 3 bases at J, leaving 1 base unmatched. This CDR3 region has 13 residues. Looked up from germline, CDR1 is SGHTA and CDR2 is FQGNSA. The CDR3 region is CASRTGVGNTIYF. In nucleotides, the CDR3 is TGTGCCAGCAGGACAGGGGTTGGAAACACCATATATTTT.